This is a list of T cell receptor beta chains from one sample in a study of blood T cell repertoires in COVID-19. Assay used: immunoSEQ multiplex PCR; TCRdb lists only in-frame clones, some missing. There are under 100,000 clones in the sample; 65% to 85% occur only once, and 17% lies in the top ten. Sequencing was carried out using peripheral blood. Receptors originate from a woman aged 55 to 70 with acute or convalescent COVID-19. Both conserved end residues are part of each CDR3.

V	J	CDR3
TRBV11-3	TRBJ2-5	CASSSQETQYF
TRBV5-1	TRBJ1-1	CASSLTQGEAFF
TRBV3-1/TRBV3-2	.	CASSREQAGELFF
TRBV7-2	TRBJ1-5	CASSPDSSQPQHF
TRBV9	TRBJ1-1	CASSVAGIMNTEAFF
TRBV3-1/TRBV3-2	TRBJ1-3	CASSQDKGQWGNTIYF
TRBV7-9	TRBJ1-4	CASSLWGGSTNEKLFF
TRBV3-1/TRBV3-2	TRBJ1-2	CASSPPDLVRALGNGYTF
TRBV7-9	TRBJ1-1	CASSSEPRHLEAFF
TRBV6-4	TRBJ1-2	CASSDSEYGYTF
TRBV4-2	TRBJ1-2	CASSHLRQGNYGYTF
TRBV19	TRBJ2-7	CASSISGPFHEQYF
TRBV7-9	TRBJ1-1	CASSLEPNTEAFF
TRBV4-3	TRBJ1-5	CASSQGAGELNQPQHF
TRBV5-1	TRBJ2-5	CASSLGLAGYQETQYF